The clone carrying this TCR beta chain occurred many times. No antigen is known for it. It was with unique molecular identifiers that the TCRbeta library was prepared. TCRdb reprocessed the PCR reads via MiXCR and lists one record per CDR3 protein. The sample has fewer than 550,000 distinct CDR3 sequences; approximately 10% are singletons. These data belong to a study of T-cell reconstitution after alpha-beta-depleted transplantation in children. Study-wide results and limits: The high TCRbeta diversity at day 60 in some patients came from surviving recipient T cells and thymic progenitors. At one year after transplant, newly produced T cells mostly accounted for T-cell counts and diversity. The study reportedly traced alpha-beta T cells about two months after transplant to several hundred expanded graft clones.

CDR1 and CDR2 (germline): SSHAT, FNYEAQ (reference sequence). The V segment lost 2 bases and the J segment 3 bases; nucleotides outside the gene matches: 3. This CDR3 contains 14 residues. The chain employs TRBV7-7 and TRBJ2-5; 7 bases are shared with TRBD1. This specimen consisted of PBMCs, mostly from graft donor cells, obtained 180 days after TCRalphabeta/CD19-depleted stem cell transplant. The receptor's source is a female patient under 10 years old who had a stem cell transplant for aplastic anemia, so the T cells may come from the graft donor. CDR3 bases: TGTGCCAGCAGCTTATTAGGGGGCGAAGAGACCCAGTACTTC. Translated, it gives CASSLLGGEETQYF.